The TCR beta chain described here comes from a study of regulatory T cells in long-lasting Graves disease. Overall study results and limits: Among samples with persistent disease, TRBV28, TRBJ1-2 and TRBJ2-5 were favored.

To make TCR beta libraries, researchers used iRepertoire HTBI primers and Arm-PCR of CDR3 regions. TCRdb recomputed calls from the multiplex PCR reads with MiXCR, one row per CDR3 protein. The sample lists 360,000 or so distinct CDR3 sequences; approximately 25% were seen once. A note on this clonotype: What it binds is not known.

Time point of the sample: persistent/refractory GD, antithyroid drugs over 5 years with positive TRAb. PBMC-extracted RNA yielded the TCR library. This CDR3 is 16 amino acids long. Germline lookup yields CDR1 SGHRS and CDR2 YFSETQ. Germline trimming cut 4 bases from V and 5 bases from J; bases unmatched to any gene: 8. The specimen comprised peripheral blood mononuclear cells (PBMCs), sampled when the disease was refractory, from a patient treated with antithyroid drugs. This clonotype was sampled from a woman in her 40s with Graves disease. The gene calls are TRBV5-1 and TRBJ2-5; 13 bases align to TRBD2. CDR3 sequence reads: CASSQNGLAGDETQYF. CDR3 nucleotides: TGCGCCAGCAGCCAAAACGGACTAGCGGGAGACGAGACCCAGTACTTC.